This is a list of T cell receptor beta chains from one sample in a study of T cell clusters in autoimmune cytopenias. No DNA is given; TCRdb re-called the multiplex PCR reads and lists each CDR3 protein once. This table lists some 6,200 distinct CDR3 sequences. These data also featured in a second study, about T cell repertoires in aging, cancer and after chemotherapy.

The sequenced material came from peripheral blood. The receptor set was obtained from a human donor in good health. CDR3s include the opening cysteine and the closing phenylalanine or tryptophan. Clone sizes are given selectively: once, few, many, or a class where the clone is expanded.

clone size	J gene	V gene	CDR3 protein
-	TRBJ1-1	TRBV15	CATSRGYRANTEAFF
medium-sized	TRBJ1-2	TRBV6-5	CASREGTGLGYTF
medium-sized	TRBJ2-7	TRBV10-3	CAIRGQGAYEQYF
-	TRBJ2-7	TRBV6-5	CASSYSGGDRYEQYF
-	TRBJ2-1	TRBV11-1	CASSPEVAGVNEQFF
medium-sized	TRBJ2-2	TRBV30	CAWSVAVITGELFF
-	TRBJ2-5	TRBV7-2	CASSTGLAGAYQETQYF
medium-sized	TRBJ2-3	TRBV27	CASGGAVSGSDTQYF
medium-sized	TRBJ2-1	TRBV19	CASSIGSDYNEQFF
-	TRBJ2-7	TRBV18	CASSAGGLTSEQYF
-	TRBJ1-1	TRBV20-1	CSAALGLMNTEAFF
-	TRBJ1-3	TRBV28	CASSPTSGNTIYF